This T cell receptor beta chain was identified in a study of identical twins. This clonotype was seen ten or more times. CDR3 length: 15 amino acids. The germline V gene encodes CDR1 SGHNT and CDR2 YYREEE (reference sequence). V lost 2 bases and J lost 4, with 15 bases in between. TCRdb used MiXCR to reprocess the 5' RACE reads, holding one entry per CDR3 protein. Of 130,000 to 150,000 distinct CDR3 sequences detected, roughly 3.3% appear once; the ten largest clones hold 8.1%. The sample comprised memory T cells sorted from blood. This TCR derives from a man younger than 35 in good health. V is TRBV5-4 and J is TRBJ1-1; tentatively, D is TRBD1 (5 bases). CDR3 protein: CASSLRGGLSTEAFF. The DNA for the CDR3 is TGTGCCAGCAGCTTACGGGGGGGTCTCTCCACTGAAGCTTTCTTT.